A selection of T cell receptor beta chains follows, all from one sample in a study of identical twins. TCRdb re-called the 5' RACE reads through MiXCR, storing one row per CDR3 protein. The sample shows about 730,000 distinct CDR3 sequences, 21% of them seen only once. These data were likewise used in another study, on T cells expressing NK-cell markers.

Sequenced sample: PBMCs. The receptors derive from a young woman in good health. The CDR3 runs from the conserved cysteine through the conserved F or W. A D gene is named only where the DNA matches it firmly. Clone size is not always given. Where it is, it says once, few, many or a class for expanded clones.

D gene: .
V gene: TRBV7-9
clone size: .
J gene: TRBJ2-3
CDR3 protein: CASSMDPADTQYF
CDR3 DNA: TGTGCCAGCAGCATGGACCCAGCAGATACGCAGTATTTT

D gene: TRBD2
V gene: TRBV4-2
clone size: many
J gene: TRBJ2-5
CDR3 protein: CASSQDVTSGQETQYF
CDR3 DNA: TGTGCCAGCAGCCAAGACGTGACTAGCGGGCAAGAGACCCAGTACTTC

D gene: .
V gene: TRBV20-1
clone size: few
J gene: TRBJ2-1
CDR3 protein: CSAMGRNSYNEQFF
CDR3 DNA: TGCAGTGCTATGGGCAGGAACTCCTACAATGAGCAGTTCTTC

D gene: TRBD1
V gene: TRBV7-9
clone size: few
J gene: TRBJ1-1
CDR3 protein: CASSSPDRTAFF
CDR3 DNA: TGTGCCAGCAGCTCCCCGGACAGGACGGCTTTCTTT

D gene: .
V gene: TRBV29-1
clone size: few
J gene: TRBJ2-3
CDR3 protein: CSVVKGGTDTQYF
CDR3 DNA: TGCAGCGTTGTCAAGGGGGGCACAGATACGCAGTATTTT

D gene: TRBD1
V gene: TRBV10-3
clone size: many
J gene: TRBJ2-5
CDR3 protein: CAMNGQGPGETQYF
CDR3 DNA: TGTGCCATGAACGGACAGGGCCCCGGAGAGACCCAGTACTTC

D gene: .
V gene: TRBV7-9
clone size: many
J gene: TRBJ1-1
CDR3 protein: CASSLLTGEWGAFF
CDR3 DNA: TGTGCCAGCAGCTTACTAACCGGGGAGTGGGGTGCTTTCTTT

D gene: TRBD1
V gene: TRBV11-2
clone size: many
J gene: TRBJ2-7
CDR3 protein: CASSLGGTANEQYF
CDR3 DNA: TGTGCCAGCAGCTTAGGTGGGACAGCTAACGAGCAGTACTTC

D gene: .
V gene: TRBV5-1
clone size: .
J gene: TRBJ2-7
CDR3 protein: CASSLSGPSRYEQYF
CDR3 DNA: TGCGCCAGCAGCTTGTCCGGCCCCAGCCGCTACGAGCAGTACTTC

D gene: .
V gene: TRBV6-4
clone size: .
J gene: TRBJ2-7
CDR3 protein: CASSEVSSYEQYF
CDR3 DNA: TGTGCCAGCTCGGAGGTCAGCTCCTACGAGCAGTACTTC

D gene: TRBD1
V gene: TRBV12-3/TRBV12-4
clone size: many
J gene: TRBJ1-1
CDR3 protein: CASSFDRVVNTEAFF
CDR3 DNA: TGTGCCAGCAGTTTTGACAGGGTGGTGAACACTGAAGCTTTCTTT

D gene: TRBD1
V gene: TRBV20-1
clone size: .
J gene: TRBJ1-2
CDR3 protein: CSARDPTGQYGYTF
CDR3 DNA: TGCAGTGCTAGAGACCCGACAGGGCAGTATGGCTACACCTTC